This T cell receptor beta chain stems from a study of blood T cell repertoires in COVID-19. Study context: From T cells, B-cell-depleted T cells, or PBMCs came the material, which was cDNA or gDNA.

The age range of participants was about 18 to 95 years, with residence in roughly 25 US areas. Clones were sequenced by immunoSEQ multiplex PCR, and TCRdb holds only the in-frame ones, with some missing. The profile shows 350,000 to 450,000 clones, over 75% of them singletons. This clonotype was sampled from a man aged 25 to 45 who had recovered from COVID-19. The sample taken for sequencing was PBMCs or T cells enriched from blood (not recorded which).

This CDR3 is CASSPLTSGVGETQYF. As DNA, the CDR3 is TGTGCCAGCAGCCCCCTGACTAGCGGGGTGGGAGAGACCCAGTACTTC. The chain recombines TRBV3-1 (or the pseudogene TRBV3-2) with TRBJ2-5, with TRBD2 identical over 11 bases. V lost 4 bases to trimming and J lost 4 bases; unmatched junction nucleotides: 8. The CDR3 loop spans 16 amino acids. The germline gives CDR1 LGHDT, CDR2 YNNKEL (reference sequence).